Shown below are 11 T cell receptor beta chains from a single sample sequenced in a study of T cell changes during pregnancy in multiple sclerosis. Assay used: immunoSEQ multiplex PCR; TCRdb lists only in-frame clones, some missing. The sample consists of 30,000 or so clones, over 75% of them appearing once. The sequencing used CD8+ T cells from peripheral blood mononuclear cells, collected after pregnancy. The receptors shown here come from a female donor with multiple sclerosis, enrolled in a pregnancy study.

This sequence joins TRBV9 and TRBJ2-2; possibly TRBD2 for D (6 bases). Per the germline V gene, CDR1 is SGDLS and CDR2 is YYNGEE. The CDR3 has 15 residues. V lost 3 bases and J 1 base, leaving 10 bases between the germline ends. The CDR3 DNA reads TGTGCCAGCAGCGGGGGACTGGGGAACACCGGGGAGCTGTTTTTT. It is translated as CASSGGLGNTGELFF.

The J gene is TRBJ2-2, the V gene TRBV6-6, with D perhaps TRBD1 (6 bases). The germline V and J ends were trimmed by 2 bases and 5 bases, with 9 bases remaining between them. The CDR3 length is 14 residues. Germline CDR1 and CDR2: MNHNY and SVGAGI (reference sequence). CDR3 bases: TGTGCCAGCAGTTACAAACAGGGTACCGGGGAGCTGTTTTTT. Translated, it gives CASSYKQGTGELFF.

The J gene is TRBJ2-3, the V gene TRBV7-6, with 7 bases that match TRBD1. V lost 1 base, J lost 2 bases, and 9 bases stayed unmatched. The CDR3 extends over 17 amino acids. Germline V gives CDR1 SGHVS, CDR2 FNYEAQ. This chain's CDR3 is CASSLVAGTDLTDTQYF. CDR3 DNA: TGTGCCAGCAGCTTAGTAGCCGGGACAGACCTCACAGATACGCAGTATTTT.

This chain connects TRBV13 to TRBJ2-3; unclear D gene. This CDR3 comprises 14 residues. CDR1 is PRHDT and CDR2 is FYEKMQ in the germline V gene (reference sequence). V lost 4 bases to trimming and J lost 0 bases, with 8 bases between them. The CDR3 DNA reads TGTGCCAGCAGCTCGCTAACGAGCACAGATACGCAGTATTTT. Its translation: CASSSLTSTDTQYF. Looking up the rest from reference TRBV13 and TRBJ2-3 gives the full variable domain: AAGVIQSPRHLIKEKRETATLKCYPIPRHDTVYWYQQGPGQDPQFLISFYEKMQSDKGSIPDRFSAQQFSDYHSELNMSSLELGDSALYFCASSSLTSTDTQYFGPGTRLTVL.

The rearrangement joins TRBV7-9 to TRBJ2-7; 9 bases are a match to TRBD1. CDR3 length: 14 residues. Unmatched junction bases numbered 6, after V lost 3 bases and J lost 6 bases. Germline V lookup: CDR1 SEHNR, CDR2 FQNEAQ (reference sequence). CDR3 nucleotide sequence: TGTGCCAGCAGCTTTCGGACAGGGGCTAGCGAGCAGTACTTC. This gives the protein CASSFRTGASEQYF.

The chain employs TRBV14 and TRBJ1-1; D gene unclear. The CDR3 runs 15 residues. Germline V gene lookup returns CDR1 SGHDN and CDR2 FVKESK. V gave up 0 bases and J gave up 1 base, with 9 bases separating them. The CDR3 DNA reads TGTGCCAGCAGCCAAGAGGAGGCGGAGAACACTGAAGCTTTCTTT. This gives the protein CASSQEEAENTEAFF.

V gene TRBV19 combines with J gene TRBJ1-1; TRBD1 matches 12 bases. Germline V lookup: CDR1 LNHDA, CDR2 SQIVND (reference sequence). V gave up 3 bases and J gave up 3 bases; unmatched junction bases: 5. CDR3 size: 16 residues. DNA for the CDR3: TGTGCCAGTAGTATTGGGACAGGGGGCGCGGACACTGAAGCTTTCTTT. This translates into CASSIGTGGADTEAFF.

The rearrangement joins TRBV6-1 to TRBJ1-6; D is uncertain. This CDR3 region has 15 residues. Germline V gene sequence: CDR1 MNHNS, CDR2 SASEGT. V gave up 7 bases and J gave up 8 bases, with 18 bases separating them. CDR3: CASTEGRVGHSPLHF. The DNA of the CDR3 is TGTGCCAGCACGGAGGGCCGCGTTGGACATTCACCCCTCCACTTT.

This chain links TRBV6-5 with TRBJ1-6, with D possibly being TRBD1 (6 bases). The CDR3 has 14 amino acids. V lost 8 bases to trimming and J lost 8 bases, with 16 bases between them. CDR1 MNHEY and CDR2 SVGAGI come from the germline V gene. CDR3 amino acids: CASSYRDWDSPLHF. Written as DNA, the CDR3 is TGTGCCAGCTCTTACAGGGATTGGGATTCACCCCTCCACTTT.

The chain is built from TRBV4-2 and TRBJ2-7; D not resolved. The CDR3 runs 16 residues. V lost 4 bases and J lost 5, with 21 bases in between. Germline CDR1 LGHNA, CDR2 YNFKEQ. In nucleotides, the CDR3 is TGTGCCAGCAGCCCCTCTGTAGGTTGGAGTGCTGACGAGCAGTACTTC. Protein sequence: CASSPSVGWSADEQYF.

The V call is TRBV27, the J call TRBJ2-1, with a possible D match to TRBD2 (6 bases). Per germline, CDR1 MNHEY and CDR2 SMNVEV (reference sequence). V lost 3 bases, J lost 1 base, and 7 bases lay in between. This CDR3 spans 14 amino acids. CDR3 loop: CASSLGGSYNEQFF. CDR3 DNA sequence: TGTGCCAGCAGTTTGGGGGGATCCTACAATGAGCAGTTCTTC.